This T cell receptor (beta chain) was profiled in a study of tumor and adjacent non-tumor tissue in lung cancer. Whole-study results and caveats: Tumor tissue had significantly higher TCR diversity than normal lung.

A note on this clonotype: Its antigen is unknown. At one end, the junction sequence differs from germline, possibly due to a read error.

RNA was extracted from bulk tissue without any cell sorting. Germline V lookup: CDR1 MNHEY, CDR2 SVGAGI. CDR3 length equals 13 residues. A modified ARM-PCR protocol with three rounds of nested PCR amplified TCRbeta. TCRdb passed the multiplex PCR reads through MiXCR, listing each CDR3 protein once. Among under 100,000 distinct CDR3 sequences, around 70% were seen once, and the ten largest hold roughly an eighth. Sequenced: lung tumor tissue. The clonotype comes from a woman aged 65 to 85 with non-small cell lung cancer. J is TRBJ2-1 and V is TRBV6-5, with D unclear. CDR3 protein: CASCYSNTDGQFF. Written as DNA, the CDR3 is TGTGCCAGCTGTTACTCGAACACCGACGGGCAGTTCTTC.